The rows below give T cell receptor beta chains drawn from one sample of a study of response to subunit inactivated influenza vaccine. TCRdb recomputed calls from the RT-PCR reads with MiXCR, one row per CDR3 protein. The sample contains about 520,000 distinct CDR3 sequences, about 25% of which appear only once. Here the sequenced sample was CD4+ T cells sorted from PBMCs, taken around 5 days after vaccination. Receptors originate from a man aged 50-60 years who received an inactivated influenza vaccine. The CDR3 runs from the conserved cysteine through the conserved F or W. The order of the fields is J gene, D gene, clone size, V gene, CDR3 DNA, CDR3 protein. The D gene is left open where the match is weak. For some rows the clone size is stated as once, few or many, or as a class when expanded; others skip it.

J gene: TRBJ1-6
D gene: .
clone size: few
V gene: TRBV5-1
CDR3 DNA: TGCGCCAGCAGCCCGGGGATGAATTCACCCCTCCACTTT
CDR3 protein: CASSPGMNSPLHF

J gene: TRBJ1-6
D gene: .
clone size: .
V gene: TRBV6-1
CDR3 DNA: TGTGCCAGCAGTGAAGCGGGGAGGTCACCCCTCCACTTT
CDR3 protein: CASSEAGRSPLHF

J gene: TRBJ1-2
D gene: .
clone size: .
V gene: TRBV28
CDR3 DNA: TGTGCCAGCGCCACTTATTTGGACTATGGCTACACCTTC
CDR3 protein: CASATYLDYGYTF

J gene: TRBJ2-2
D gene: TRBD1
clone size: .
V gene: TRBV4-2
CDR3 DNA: TGTGCCAGCAGCCAAGCAGGGGGTATTTCCGGGGAGCTGTTTTTT
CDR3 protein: CASSQAGGISGELFF

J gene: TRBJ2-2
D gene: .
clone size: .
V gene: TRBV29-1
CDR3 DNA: TGCAGCCTCCCTGGTCCGGGGCCGAACACCGGGGAGCTGTTTTTT
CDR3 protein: CSLPGPGPNTGELFF

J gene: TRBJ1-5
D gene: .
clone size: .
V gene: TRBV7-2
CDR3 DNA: TGTGCCAGCTCGTGGCAGCTCTCCAATCAGCCCCAGCATTTT
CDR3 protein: CASSWQLSNQPQHF

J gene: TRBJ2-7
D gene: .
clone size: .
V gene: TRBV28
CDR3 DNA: TGTGCCAGCAGTTCCCGGGCCTTCTCCTACGAGCAGTACTTC
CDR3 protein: CASSSRAFSYEQYF

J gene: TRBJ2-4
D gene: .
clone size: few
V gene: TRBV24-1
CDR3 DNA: TGTGCCACCAGTGAGAACAGCAAAAACATTCAGTACTTC
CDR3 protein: CATSENSKNIQYF

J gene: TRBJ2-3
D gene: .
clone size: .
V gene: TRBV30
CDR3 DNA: TGTGCCTGGAGTACCTCGGCGGATACGCAGTATTTT
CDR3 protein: CAWSTSADTQYF

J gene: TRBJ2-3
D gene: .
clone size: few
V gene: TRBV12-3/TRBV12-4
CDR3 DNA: TGTGCCAGCAGTTTTTTGGGCTGGGGCGAGGGCACAGATACGCAGTATTTT
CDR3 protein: CASSFLGWGEGTDTQYF

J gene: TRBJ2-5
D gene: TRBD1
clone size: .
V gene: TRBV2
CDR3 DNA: TGTGCCAGCAGTAGACCGGGACAGGGGCCCGAGACCCAGTACTTC
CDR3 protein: CASSRPGQGPETQYF